This T cell receptor (beta chain) was profiled in a study of chemoradiotherapy in HPV16-positive cancers. Germline V gene sequence: CDR1 ENHRY, CDR2 SYGVKD. CDR3 length: 14 residues. With respect to this clone: Germline is not matched at one junction end, which may reflect a read error.

The table came from immunoSEQ multiplex PCR; TCRdb's copy has only in-frame clones and leaves some out. This sample carries 5,100 or so clones, about 73% of them seen once, and the ten largest clones take more than 30%. The sample was acquired from a patient who underwent chemoradiotherapy. The sequence derives from a human donor with HPV-associated anogenital cancer. This rearrangement joins TRBV10-3 to TRBJ2-5; TRBD1 matches at 8 bases. The CDR3 DNA reads TGTGCCATCAATGAGCAGGGGGCGGAAGAGACCCAGTACTTC. It encodes CAINEQGAEETQYF.